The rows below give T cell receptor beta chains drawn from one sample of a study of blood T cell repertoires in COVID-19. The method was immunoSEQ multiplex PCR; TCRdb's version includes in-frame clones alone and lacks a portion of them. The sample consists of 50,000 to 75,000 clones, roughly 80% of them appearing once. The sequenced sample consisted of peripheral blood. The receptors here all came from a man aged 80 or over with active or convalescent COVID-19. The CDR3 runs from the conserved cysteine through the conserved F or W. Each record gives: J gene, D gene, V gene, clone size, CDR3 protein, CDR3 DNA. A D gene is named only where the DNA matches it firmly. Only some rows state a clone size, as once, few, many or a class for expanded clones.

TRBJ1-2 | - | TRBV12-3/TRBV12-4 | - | CASSLAGNYGYTF | TGTGCCAGCAGTTTAGCCGGTAACTATGGCTACACCTTC
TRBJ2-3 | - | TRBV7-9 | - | CASRHAQSTDTQYF | TGTGCCAGCAGACACGCCCAGAGCACAGATACGCAGTATTTT
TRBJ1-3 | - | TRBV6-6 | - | CASTLRQALSGNTIYF | TGTGCCAGCACACTCCGACAGGCCCTCTCTGGAAACACCATATATTTT
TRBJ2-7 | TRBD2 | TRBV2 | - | CASCFAGVSYEQYF | TGTGCCAGCTGTTTTGCGGGAGTAAGTTACGAGCAGTACTTC
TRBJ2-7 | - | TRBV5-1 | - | CASSSTGGRYEQYF | TGCGCCAGCAGCTCAACCGGGGGACGTTACGAGCAGTACTTC
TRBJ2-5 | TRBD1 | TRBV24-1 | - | CATSDLGQGVGETQYF | TGTGCCACCAGTGATTTGGGACAGGGAGTAGGAGAGACCCAGTACTTC
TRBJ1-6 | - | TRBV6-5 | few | CASSWAVNSPLHF | TGTGCCAGCAGTTGGGCAGTAAATTCACCCCTCCACTTT
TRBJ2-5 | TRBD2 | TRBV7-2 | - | CASSLQGQREVETQYF | TGTGCCAGCAGCTTACAGGGGCAGCGGGAGGTGGAGACCCAGTACTTC
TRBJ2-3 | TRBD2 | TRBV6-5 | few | CASSYGLAKTDTQYF | TGTGCCAGCAGTTATGGACTAGCGAAAACAGATACGCAGTATTTT
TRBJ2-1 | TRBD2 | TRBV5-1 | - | CASSVSGTSGVGEQFF | TGCGCCAGCAGCGTCTCCGGGACTAGCGGGGTAGGGGAGCAGTTCTTC
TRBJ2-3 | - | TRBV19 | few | CASKQGARHTQYF | TGTGCCAGTAAACAAGGGGCCCGGCATACGCAGTATTTT
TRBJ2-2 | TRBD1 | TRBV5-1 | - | CASSLGSGQGGTGELFF | TGCGCCAGCAGCTTGGGTTCAGGACAGGGTGGAACCGGGGAGCTGTTTTTT
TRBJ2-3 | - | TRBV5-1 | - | CASSLEGQLTGTDTQYF | TGCGCCAGCAGCTTGGAGGGACAACTAACGGGGACAGATACGCAGTATTTT
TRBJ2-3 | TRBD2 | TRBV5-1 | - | CASSLEVGGAIDTQYF | TGCGCCAGCAGCTTGGAGGTCGGGGGGGCAATAGATACGCAGTATTTT
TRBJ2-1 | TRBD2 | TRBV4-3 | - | CASRSGRHYNEQFF | TGCGCCAGCAGGAGCGGGAGGCACTACAATGAGCAGTTCTTC
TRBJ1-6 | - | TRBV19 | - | CASSIGEAGYNSPLHF | TGTGCCAGTAGTATCGGGGAGGCAGGGTATAATTCACCCCTCCACTTT
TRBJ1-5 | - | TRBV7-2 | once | CASSLGHQPQHF | TGTGCCAGCAGCTTAGGGCATCAGCCCCAGCATTTT
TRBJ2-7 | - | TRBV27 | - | CASSLSRGISYEQYF | TGTGCCAGCAGTTTATCCAGGGGTATATCCTACGAGCAGTACTTC
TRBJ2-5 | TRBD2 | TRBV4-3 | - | CASSHLTGGPQYF | TGCGCCAGCAGCCACCTTACGGGAGGGCCCCAGTACTTC
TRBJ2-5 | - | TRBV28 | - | CASSLAPRGVVSETQYF | TGTGCCAGCAGTTTAGCGCCAAGGGGTGTAGTGTCGGAGACCCAGTACTTC
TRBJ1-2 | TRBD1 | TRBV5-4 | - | CASSFSTQGGYGYTF | TGTGCCAGCAGCTTTAGTACACAGGGGGGCTATGGCTACACCTTC
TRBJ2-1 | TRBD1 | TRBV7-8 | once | CASRHRDRVGEQFF | TGTGCCAGCCGTCACCGGGACAGGGTCGGTGAGCAGTTCTTC
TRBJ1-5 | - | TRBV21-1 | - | CASSKSFGSRGNSNQPQHF | TGTGCCAGCAGCAAATCGTTCGGTTCGAGGGGGAATAGCAATCAGCCCCAGCATTTT
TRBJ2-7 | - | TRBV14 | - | CASIPPHRTAYEQYF | TGTGCCAGCATCCCACCCCACAGGACAGCCTACGAGCAGTACTTC
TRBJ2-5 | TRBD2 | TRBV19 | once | CASWRTGGGETQYF | TGTGCCAGTTGGCGAACGGGGGGAGGAGAGACCCAGTACTTC
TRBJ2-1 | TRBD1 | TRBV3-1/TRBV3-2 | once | CASRGTGLLYEQFF | TGTGCCAGCAGGGGGACAGGGTTGTTGTATGAGCAGTTCTTC
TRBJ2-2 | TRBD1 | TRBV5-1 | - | CASSTRQGDTTGELFF | TGCGCCAGCAGCACCCGACAGGGAGACACCACCGGGGAGCTGTTTTTT
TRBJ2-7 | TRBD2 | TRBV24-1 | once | CATSDPGTSPYEQYF | TGTGCCACCAGTGACCCCGGGACTAGCCCCTACGAGCAGTACTTC
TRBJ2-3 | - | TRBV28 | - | CASSRTNTDTQYF | TGTGCCAGCAGTCGTACTAACACAGATACGCAGTATTTT
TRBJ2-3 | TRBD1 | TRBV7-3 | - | CASSLRGPGTDTQYF | TGTGCCAGCAGTTTAAGGGGGCCGGGCACAGATACGCAGTATTTT
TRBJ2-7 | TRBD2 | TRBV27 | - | CASSLRLAGPYEQYF | TGTGCCAGCAGTCTTCGACTAGCGGGCCCCTACGAGCAGTACTTC
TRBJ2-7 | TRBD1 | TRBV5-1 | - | CASSLDPSTGAYEQYF | TGCGCCAGCAGCTTGGATCCTTCGACAGGGGCCTACGAGCAGTACTTC
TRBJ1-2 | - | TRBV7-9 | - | CASSAMEWYGYTF | TGTGCCAGCAGCGCAATGGAGTGGTATGGCTACACCTTC
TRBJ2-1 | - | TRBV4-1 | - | CASSQAARSNEQFF | TGCGCCAGCAGCCAAGCCGCGCGGAGCAATGAGCAGTTCTTC
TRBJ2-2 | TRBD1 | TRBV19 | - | CASSIGFRGTGELFF | TGTGCCAGTAGTATCGGGTTCAGGGGGACCGGGGAGCTGTTTTTT
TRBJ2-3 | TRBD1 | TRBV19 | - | CASSGGTGGITDTQYF | TGTGCCAGTAGTGGAGGGACAGGGGGCATTACAGATACGCAGTATTTT
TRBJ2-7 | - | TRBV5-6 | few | CASSLVGESYEQYF | TGTGCCAGCAGCTTGGTCGGGGAATCCTACGAGCAGTACTTC
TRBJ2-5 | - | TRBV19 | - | CASSGADSFQGTQYF | TGTGCCAGTAGTGGAGCGGATAGTTTCCAAGGGACCCAGTACTTC
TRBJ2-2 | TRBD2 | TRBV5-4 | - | CASSFATSGSTNTGELFF | TGTGCCAGCAGCTTCGCTACTAGCGGGAGCACGAACACCGGGGAGCTGTTTTTT
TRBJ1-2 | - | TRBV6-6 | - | CASSYGTSYGYTF | TGTGCCAGCAGTTACGGTACTTCCTATGGCTACACCTTC
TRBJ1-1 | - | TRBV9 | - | CASSVAPTGKAEAFF | TGTGCCAGCAGCGTAGCTCCAACGGGGAAGGCTGAAGCTTTCTTT
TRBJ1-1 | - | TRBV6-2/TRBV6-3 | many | CASSYTGQYTEAFF | TGTGCCAGCAGTTACACCGGACAGTACACTGAAGCTTTCTTT
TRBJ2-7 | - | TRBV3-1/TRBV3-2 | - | CASAGSRSTYEQYF | TGTGCTTCAGCCGGGAGTAGGTCCACCTACGAGCAGTACTTC
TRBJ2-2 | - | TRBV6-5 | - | CASPKQGAGTGELFF | TGTGCCAGCCCAAAACAGGGCGCGGGTACCGGGGAGCTGTTTTTT
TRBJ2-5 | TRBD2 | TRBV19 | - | CASSVSRGAARATQYF | TGTGCCAGTAGTGTCTCGCGGGGGGCGGCGAGAGCGACCCAGTACTTC
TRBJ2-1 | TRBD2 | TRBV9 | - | CASSVVGGYYNEQFF | TGTGCCAGCAGCGTAGTGGGGGGGTATTACAATGAGCAGTTCTTC